The 8 T cell receptor beta chains reported below all come from one sample, sequenced in a study of blood T cell repertoires in COVID-19. The data were produced by immunoSEQ multiplex PCR, yet TCRdb's version contains in-frame clones alone and is incomplete. Of around 310,000 clones listed, approximately 90% were seen once; the top ten hold under 15%. What was sequenced was peripheral blood. Receptors were obtained from a woman aged 55-70 years with acute or convalescent COVID-19.

The count of this clone is one. The chain is built from TRBV29-1 and TRBJ2-1; 9 bases are shared with TRBD2. V shed 7 bases, J shed 13 bases, and the junction held 11 bases outside the gene matches. The length of the CDR3 is 12 residues. CDR1 is SQVTM, CDR2 ANQGSEA, per germline. The CDR3 loop is CSARESSGVQFF. Written as DNA, the CDR3 is TGCAGCGCCCGAGAGTCTAGCGGGGTCCAGTTCTTC.

V is TRBV5-8 and J is TRBJ1-2, with 8 bases that match TRBD1. The CDR3 is 17 amino acids. Germline lookup yields CDR1 SGHTS and CDR2 YDEGEE. The V and J ends lost 1 base and 2 bases, in that order; junction bases with no gene match: 10. CDR3 in DNA: TGTGCCAGCAGCTTGTGGGACAGGACTAACAGGAACTATGGCTACACCTTC. Translating it yields CASSLWDRTNRNYGYTF.

Concerning this clone: This CDR3 is also generated by other DNA sequences in the sample. The chain uses TRBV29-1 and TRBJ2-6, with D possibly being TRBD1 (6 bases). Germline V gives CDR1 SQVTM, CDR2 ANQGSEA. V gave up 6 bases and J gave up 2 bases, with 11 bases separating them. The CDR3 contains 14 residues. Here the CDR3 DNA reads TGCAGCGTCTTACAGGGAGCTGGGGCCAACGTCCTGACTTTC. Translation gives CSVLQGAGANVLTF.

This clone was detected once. The V gene is TRBV7-6, the J gene TRBJ1-3; 7 bases are a match to TRBD1. This CDR3 comprises 16 residues. The germline CDR1 and CDR2 sequences are SGHVS and FNYEAQ. V lost 5 bases and J lost 0; bases outside the gene matches: 7. CDR3 nucleotides: TGTGCCAGCAGCCTGACAGGGCCCCTCTCTGGAAACACCATATATTTT. Its translation: CASSLTGPLSGNTIYF. Full variable domain (missing parts from reference TRBV7-6 and TRBJ1-3): GAGVSQSPRYKVTKRGQDVALRCDPISGHVSLYWYRQALGQGPEFLTYFNYEAQQDKSGLPNDRFSAERPEGSISTLTIQRTEQRDSAMYRCASSLTGPLSGNTIYFGEGSWLTVV.

This clone has a handful of counts. The V call is TRBV9, the J call TRBJ1-6; D is unresolved. CDR3 size: 15 residues. Germline values: CDR1 SGDLS, CDR2 YYNGEE. The V gene lost 0 bases and the J gene lost 5 bases, with 9 bases spanning the gap. This chain's CDR3 is CASSVGQANNSPLHF. The DNA of the CDR3 is TGTGCCAGCAGCGTAGGCCAGGCGAATAATTCACCCCTCCACTTT.

A few counts support this clone. The gene calls are TRBV12-3 or TRBV12-4 and TRBJ1-3; a possible D gene is TRBD1 (6 bases). V lost 6 bases and J 9 bases, leaving 15 bases between the germline ends. The CDR3 totals 13 residues. CDR3: CASSYKGVGTIYF. The CDR3 nucleotides are TGTGCCAGCAGCTACAAGGGGGTAGGCACCATATATTTT.

The chain couples TRBV2 to TRBJ2-1; 8 positions agree with TRBD2. The germline CDR1 and CDR2 sequences are SNHLY and FYNNEI. The V segment lost 5 bases and the J segment 8 bases; nucleotides outside the gene matches: 8. The CDR3 has 14 amino acids. The CDR3 nucleotides read TGTGCCAGCAGTATCGGGAGGGCCGGGGATGAGCAGTTCTTC. Translating it yields CASSIGRAGDEQFF.

The rearrangement links TRBV4-1 to TRBJ2-1, with a weak D call TRBD2 (6 bases). CDR3 length: 15 residues. The germline gives CDR1 MGHRA, CDR2 YSYEKL. V lost 4 bases and J lost 9, with 19 bases in between. The CDR3 reads CASSREAGPGPEQFF. Here the CDR3 DNA reads TGCGCCAGCAGCCGGGAAGCGGGCCCCGGGCCTGAGCAGTTCTTC.